These T cell receptor beta chains were read from a single sample in a study of blood T cell repertoires in COVID-19. Only in-frame clones appear in the TCRdb table, and some are missing; sequencing was by immunoSEQ multiplex PCR. The sample yields approximately 63,000 clones, 85% to 90% seen once. The specimen sequenced was peripheral blood. These receptors originate from a woman aged 60-75 years with COVID-19, enrolled during active disease. CDR3s include the opening cysteine and the closing phenylalanine or tryptophan. D genes are given only for firm matches. The size of a clone is reported for some rows only, either as once, few or many, or as a class for expanded clones.

J,size,D,V,CDR3,DNA
TRBJ2-7,-,-,TRBV6-5,CASSYDERQTYEQYF,TGTGCCAGCAGTTACGATGAGCGGCAGACCTACGAGCAGTACTTC
TRBJ1-5,-,-,TRBV20-1,CSASGVGPQHF,TGCAGTGCCTCGGGTGTAGGGCCCCAGCATTTT
TRBJ2-1,many,-,TRBV5-8,CASSLAPGGTNEQFF,TGTGCCAGCAGCTTGGCACCGGGGGGCACCAATGAGCAGTTCTTC
TRBJ1-5,-,-,TRBV27,CASSYGGTPNQPQHF,TGTGCCAGTTCCTACGGGGGGACACCGAATCAGCCCCAGCATTTT
TRBJ2-7,few,-,TRBV15,CATSRDGLPGDEQYF,TGTGCCACCAGCAGAGATGGTCTCCCCGGGGACGAGCAGTACTTC
TRBJ1-5,-,-,TRBV28,CASSQASQPQHF,TGTGCCAGCAGCCAGGCAAGTCAGCCCCAGCATTTT
TRBJ1-1,few,-,TRBV5-1,CASRIQTGMNTEAFF,TGCGCCAGCAGAATCCAGACAGGTATGAACACTGAAGCTTTCTTT
TRBJ2-1,few,TRBD2,TRBV7-9,CASSLIAGAEQFF,TGTGCCAGCAGCTTGATAGCGGGAGCTGAGCAGTTCTTC
TRBJ2-5,-,TRBD2,TRBV5-1,CASSTGLAGGPEETQYF,TGCGCCAGCAGCACGGGACTAGCGGGAGGGCCGGAAGAGACCCAGTACTTC
TRBJ2-4,-,-,TRBV5-4,CASSPGVLAKNIQYF,TGTGCCAGCAGTCCGGGGGTTTTAGCCAAAAACATTCAGTACTTC
TRBJ1-1,-,-,TRBV11-2,CASSLQGGGTEAFF,TGTGCCAGCAGCCTTCAGGGAGGGGGCACTGAAGCTTTCTTT
TRBJ1-2,-,-,TRBV9,CASSRTESYGYTF,TGTGCCAGCAGCCGGACAGAATCTTATGGCTACACCTTC
TRBJ2-3,once,TRBD1,TRBV18,CASSPPGQGTDTQYF,TGTGCCAGCTCACCACCGGGACAGGGTACAGATACGCAGTATTTT
TRBJ1-2,-,-,TRBV14,CASSLSRSGGGGYTF,TGTGCCAGCAGCCTGTCCCGGTCTGGGGGAGGAGGCTACACCTTC
TRBJ1-5,-,TRBD1,TRBV5-6,CASSSPDRGSFNQPQHF,TGTGCCAGCAGCTCTCCAGACAGGGGAAGCTTCAATCAGCCCCAGCATTTT
TRBJ1-5,-,-,TRBV6-1,CASTSGVSNQPQHF,TGTGCCAGCACCTCGGGGGTTAGCAATCAGCCCCAGCATTTT
TRBJ2-2,few,-,TRBV4-3,CASSQDFGRAELFF,TGCGCCAGCAGCCAAGATTTTGGGCGGGCCGAGCTGTTTTTT
TRBJ2-3,once,TRBD2,TRBV4-3,CASSQVTETSGATDTQYF,TGCGCCAGCAGCCAGGTTACCGAGACTAGCGGGGCGACAGATACGCAGTATTTT
TRBJ2-7,-,-,TRBV18,CASSPGSDFFTYEQYF,TGTGCTAGCTCACCGGGTTCGGACTTTTTTACTTACGAGCAGTACTTC
TRBJ2-5,-,-,TRBV5-1,CASSPGRGRGDQYF,TGCGCCAGCAGCCCCGGGAGGGGGCGCGGGGACCAGTACTTC